This entry is about one TCR beta chain. No antigen is known for it. Base qualities are not recorded, but no much larger clone differs from it by a single base. Interpreted using the paper, the treatment or condition label stands for: roughly 20 received Ad26.COV2.S at low or high dose, single or two shots; several received placebo; per-sample allocation not given. Repertoires of vaccine and placebo recipients were sequenced from samples taken on day 63 after the first injection. Between 29 July and 7 August 2020, Cohort 1b enrolled around 25 adults aged 18-55 years at one site in Boston, USA. Ad26.COV2.S was a replication-incompetent adenovirus type 26 vector that expressed a prefusion-stabilized SARS-CoV-2 spike protein derived from the original Wuhan strain. TCRbeta CDR3 regions were sequenced with the immunoSEQ Assay. After extraction, genomic DNA underwent amplification by bias-controlled multiplex PCR, followed by high-throughput sequencing. The original pipeline was this. To quantify the absolute abundance of every unique TCRbeta CDR3 region, sequences were collapsed and filtered. T cell fraction was estimated by normalizing TCRbeta template counts to usable DNA, with usable DNA measured through amplification of reference genes found in all nucleated cells. Repertoire TCRs were annotated as SARS-CoV-2-specific by exact matching of V gene, CDR3 amino acid sequence and J gene to a known reactive TCR set. MIRA supplied the reference SARS-CoV-2 TCR set, which was filtered for enrichment in COVID-19-positive ImmuneCODE repertoires so that public or cross-reactive TCRs were removed. Using the MIRA antigens, annotated TCRs were further analysed by specific ORF or by position within an ORF. Breadth was defined as annotated unique rearrangements over total unique productive rearrangements; depth was the summed frequency of those rearrangements. Two-sided Wilcoxon rank-sum tests were applied when comparing TCR breadth between groups. TCRdb took this table from immuneACCESS and kept in-frame rearrangements with V and J called. Such tables lack part of the clones; where checked against another copy, unresolved V genes explain under half of the gap, and the rest is unexplained. V and J calls and clone size are as listed in that table; D and trimming were resolved from the DNA. This sample holds about 220,000 clones; more than 75% were observed only once. The ten largest clones add up to roughly a tenth of the sample.

This entry comes from a study of Ad26.COV2.S vaccination and SARS-CoV-2 variants (dated by TCRdb to the early 2020s). Context from the whole study: Vaccine-arm donors came from COV1001, a multicentre, randomized, double-blind, placebo-controlled phase I-IIa trial of Ad26.COV2.S in healthy adults. Investigators remained blinded to trial group allocation during experiments and outcome assessment. The specificity and breadth of SARS-CoV-2-reactive T cell receptors after Ad26.COV2.S vaccination were assessed by TCRbeta repertoire sequencing. Ad26.COV2.S was administered intramuscularly at 5 x 10^10 or 1 x 10^11 viral particles, either as a single shot or as two shots given 56 days apart. Participants in the trial were split at random into five groups of five each, receiving low-dose or high-dose Ad26.COV2.S once or twice, or else placebo on both occasions. The TCR-sequenced set comprised roughly 30 samples: some 19 Ad26.COV2.S vaccine recipients, 5 placebo recipients and 8 SARS-CoV-2 convalescent individuals.

Overall results and qualifications from the work: After vaccination, substantial breadth of spike-specific CD8+ and CD4+ T cell responses was reported. Vaccine and placebo recipients had similar non-spike TCR breadth, a finding consistent with the vaccine containing only spike. It was noted by the authors that total T cell responses may have been underestimated by the TCR breadth and depth analyses. Ad26.COV2.S recipients had higher spike-specific TCR breadth than placebo recipients (P = 0.0014). The study lacked the statistical power to compare responses across vaccine doses or regimens.

The germline V gene supplies CDR1 KGHSH and CDR2 LQKENI. The cysteine opens and the phenylalanine closes a CDR3 of 15 amino acids. The kept DNA is CDR3 alone, 45 bases in frame from the first base. The V and J ends are trimmed by 2 bases and 3 bases, leaving 14 bases between them. The chain joins TRBV18 to TRBJ2-7, with the D gene uncertain. The sample in question was peripheral blood, obtained in a trial of Ad26.COV2.S vaccine versus placebo. The origin of this receptor is a person aged 18-65 years who received the Ad26.COV2.S COVID-19 vaccine or a placebo. The nucleotide sequence reads TGTGCCAGCTCACCAAAGCAGGCAATTGTCTACGAGCAGTACTTC. This codes for CASSPKQAIVYEQYF. Here the CDR3 is joined to the reference TRBV18 and TRBJ2-7 genes, and the full variable domain is: NAGVMQNPRHLVRRRGQEARLRCSPMKGHSHVYWYRQLPEEGLKFMVYLQKENIIDESGMPKERFSAEFPKEGPSILRIQQVVRGDSAAYFCASSPKQAIVYEQYFGPGTRLTVT.